The 31 T cell receptor beta chains below were found in one sample sequenced in a study of T cell responses to AZD1222 COVID-19 vaccine. Sequencing was performed with immunoSEQ multiplex PCR; in TCRdb, only in-frame clones are kept and a portion is missing. The sample lists approximately 190,000 clones; approximately 90% were seen once. The source material was peripheral blood, sampled on day 0 of AZD1222 vaccination. All receptors derive from an adult in good health.

The rearrangement joins TRBV18 to TRBJ2-7; 8 positions match TRBD2. The trim removed 3 bases at V and 4 bases at J, leaving 8 bases unmatched. The CDR3 runs to 15 residues. In germline, CDR1 is KGHSH, CDR2 LQKENI. The CDR3 reads CASSPQGSGSYEQYF. The CDR3 DNA is TGTGCCAGCTCACCCCAGGGGAGCGGGAGTTACGAGCAGTACTTC.

The chain joins TRBV2 to TRBJ2-1, with 9 bases aligning to TRBD1. Looked up from germline, CDR1 is SNHLY and CDR2 is FYNNEI. The CDR3 loop spans 15 amino acids. J was trimmed by 5 bases and V by 10 bases; bases with no gene match: 12. The CDR3 DNA is TGTGCCATTGGCACTTGGGACAGGGCCAACAATGAGCAGTTCTTC. Translating gives CAIGTWDRANNEQFF.

The CDR3: CASSEGRGGLTGPYEQYF. The CDR3 nucleotides read TGTGCCAGCAGTGAAGGTAGAGGGGGCCTTACAGGACCCTACGAGCAGTACTTC. The V and J genes are TRBV25-1 and TRBJ2-7; 7 bases are shared with TRBD1. Germline V gene sequence: CDR1 MGHDK, CDR2 SYGVNS. Unmatched junction bases numbered 15, after V lost 2 bases and J lost 2 bases. This CDR3 region has 18 residues.

J is TRBJ1-6 and V is TRBV4-1, with D possibly being TRBD1 (5 bases). The CDR3 is made up of 17 amino acids. V lost 5 bases to trimming and J lost 0 bases, with 14 bases between them. Germline assignment: CDR1 MGHRA and CDR2 YSYEKL. The CDR3 nucleotides read TGCGCCAGCAGCTCCCAGACAGAGAGCTCCTATAATTCACCCCTCCACTTT. It codes for CASSSQTESSYNSPLHF.

The V gene is TRBV19, the J gene TRBJ2-7, with TRBD2 matching 8 bases. This CDR3 contains 16 residues. The V and J ends lost 3 bases and 0 bases, in that order; junction bases with no gene match: 7. Germline V gives CDR1 LNHDA, CDR2 SQIVND (reference sequence). In DNA form, the CDR3 reads TGTGCCAGTAGTATCGCGGCGGGAGGCCGCTCCTACGAGCAGTACTTC. It encodes CASSIAAGGRSYEQYF. The full variable domain, completed using reference TRBV19 and TRBJ2-7, is DGGITQSPKYLFRKEGQNVTLSCEQNLNHDAMYWYRQDPGQGLRLIYYSQIVNDFQKGDIAEGYSVSREKKESFPLTVTSAQKNPTAFYLCASSIAAGGRSYEQYFGPGTRLTVT.

V usage is TRBV27 and J usage is TRBJ2-5; D remains ambiguous. V gave up 6 bases and J gave up 0 bases, with 14 bases separating them. Germline CDR1 MNHEY, CDR2 SMNVEV (reference sequence). This CDR3 is 15 amino acids long. The CDR3 region has the DNA TGTGCCAGCAGGATAACCTTAGGCTACCAAGAGACCCAGTACTTC. This translates into CASRITLGYQETQYF.

The rearrangement uses TRBV29-1 and TRBJ2-7, with 9 bases matching TRBD2. The CDR3 runs to 13 residues. Unmatched junction bases numbered 8, after V lost 4 bases and J lost 7 bases. CDR1 is SQVTM, CDR2 ANQGSEA, per germline. The DNA for the CDR3 is TGCAGCGTTGGGGTAGCGGGAGACCGGGAGCAGTACTTC. Translation gives CSVGVAGDREQYF.

V gene TRBV3-1 (or the pseudogene TRBV3-2) combines with J gene TRBJ1-5; D perhaps matches TRBD1 (5 bases). This CDR3 contains 15 residues. CDR1 is LGHDT and CDR2 is YNNKEL in the germline V gene (reference sequence). V was shortened by 4 bases and J by 4 bases, with 14 bases between the two germline ends. The CDR3 region has the DNA TGTGCCAGCAGCCGGGGACGGGAATTTAATCAGCCCCAGCATTTT. Amino acid sequence: CASSRGREFNQPQHF.

This chain uses TRBV6-5 with TRBJ2-1; 8 nucleotides agree with TRBD1. After removal of 4 bases from V and 9 bases from J, the junction contained 8 bases not matched to a gene. The germline V gene has CDR1 MNHEY and CDR2 SVGAGI. The CDR3 loop spans 14 amino acids. CDR3 amino acids: CASSSGQDYFEQFF. The CDR3 coding sequence is TGTGCCAGCAGTTCGGGACAGGACTACTTTGAGCAGTTCTTC.

CDR3 protein: CASSQGPGQGDTEAFF. DNA of the CDR3: TGTGCCAGCAGCCAAGGTCCGGGACAGGGGGACACTGAAGCTTTCTTT. The genes are TRBV14 and TRBJ1-1; 11 positions agree with TRBD1. The CDR3 is 16 residues long. The germline V gene encodes CDR1 SGHDN and CDR2 FVKESK. The ends lost 1 base at V and 3 bases at J; junction bases unmatched: 4.

The chain uses TRBV6-1 and TRBJ2-2; D is uncertain. The CDR3 covers 15 residues. The germline CDR1 and CDR2 sequences are MNHNS and SASEGT. Trimming cost V 3 bases and J 9 bases, with 17 bases left between them. CDR3 in amino acids: CASSEIRAASRELFF. As DNA, the CDR3 is TGTGCCAGCAGTGAGATTCGCGCTGCGAGCCGGGAGCTGTTTTTT.

The chain couples TRBV4-1 to TRBJ1-2; TRBD1 matches 8 bases. With V trimmed by 4 bases and J by 4 bases, 17 bases remained unmatched. The CDR3 extends over 18 amino acids. CDR1 is MGHRA, CDR2 YSYEKL, per germline. The CDR3 protein is CASSPITGQGARGYGYTF. The CDR3 DNA is TGCGCCAGCAGCCCTATCACGGGGCAGGGGGCGCGCGGCTATGGCTACACCTTC.

The rearrangement links TRBV27 to TRBJ2-1; 12 bases align to TRBD2. The CDR3 sequence is 17 residues long. The V gene end was trimmed by 5 bases and the J gene end by 6 bases; junction bases not matched to a gene: 11. The germline gives CDR1 MNHEY, CDR2 SMNVEV (reference sequence). CDR3 DNA sequence: TGTGCCAGCAGTGTACTAGCGGGAGGAGGGAAAACCAATGAGCAGTTCTTC. As protein: CASSVLAGGGKTNEQFF.

The chain is built from TRBV6-2 or TRBV6-3 and TRBJ2-7; D may be TRBD2 (6 bases). From germline, CDR1 is MNHEY and CDR2 SVGEGT. The CDR3 has 16 amino acids. V lost 4 bases and J 0 bases, leaving 16 bases between the germline ends. CDR3 bases: TGTGCCAGCAGTTCACGAGGCGAGACTAGCTCCTACGAGCAGTACTTC. Amino acids: CASSSRGETSSYEQYF.

CDR3 in DNA: TGTGCCAGCAGCCGGGAGACTAGCGGCAATGAGCAGTTCTTC. It translates to CASSRETSGNEQFF. The chain has TRBV5-4 and TRBJ2-7; TRBD2 agrees at 9 bases. The end of the DNA is better explained by TRBJ2-1, so the J call may be wrong. This CDR3 region has 14 residues. The germline V gene encodes CDR1 SGHNT and CDR2 YYREEE (reference sequence).

This clone was observed a few times. The chain has TRBV5-1 and TRBJ2-1; 7 bases agree with TRBD2. The germline CDR1 and CDR2 sequences are SGHRS and YFSETQ. This CDR3 spans 15 amino acids. V lost 0 bases, J lost 4 bases, and 4 bases stayed unmatched. CDR3 in DNA: TGCGCCAGCAGCTTGGTTGGGGGGGAATACAATGAGCAGTTCTTC. Its translation is CASSLVGGEYNEQFF. Complete variable domain (other parts from reference TRBV5-1 and TRBJ2-1): KAGVTQTPRYLIKTRGQQVTLSCSPISGHRSVSWYQQTPGQGLQFLFEYFSETQRNKGNFPGRFSGRQFSNSRSEMNVSTLELGDSALYLCASSLVGGEYNEQFFGPGTRLTVL.

The chain joins TRBV7-2 to TRBJ2-7; unclear D gene. Germline CDR1 is SGHTA and CDR2 is FQGNSA. Trimming removed 1 base from V and 6 bases from J, with 10 bases in between. The CDR3 runs 13 residues. CDR3 region: CASSLVFRTEQYF. CDR3 DNA sequence: TGTGCCAGCAGCTTAGTGTTTAGAACCGAGCAGTACTTC.

The chain has TRBV19 and TRBJ1-2, with D unclear. Looked up from germline, CDR1 is LNHDA and CDR2 is SQIVND (reference sequence). Trimming pared 5 bases from V and 4 bases from J, leaving 14 bases between. This CDR3 comprises 14 residues. The CDR3 protein is CASSPPTVLYGYTF. CDR3 sequence (DNA): TGTGCCAGTAGTCCCCCGACGGTCCTCTATGGCTACACCTTC.

V gene TRBV28 combines with J gene TRBJ1-5; 7 bases are shared with TRBD1. CDR1 and CDR2 from the germline V gene are MDHEN and SYDVKM. After removal of 6 bases from V and 5 bases from J, the junction contained 7 bases not matched to a gene. This CDR3 region has 14 residues. The CDR3 loop is CASSSTGEYQPQHF. DNA of the CDR3: TGTGCCAGCAGCTCCACAGGGGAATATCAGCCCCAGCATTTT.

V and J are TRBV29-1 and TRBJ1-2; 7 bases align to TRBD1. The CDR3 runs 13 residues. Germline CDR1 and CDR2: SQVTM and ANQGSEA. V was clipped by 5 bases and J by 6 bases; unmatched bases: 9. The CDR3 protein is CSVNNRGTHGYTF. For the CDR3, the DNA is TGCAGCGTTAACAACAGGGGTACTCATGGCTACACCTTC. The whole variable domain, remainder taken from reference TRBV29-1 and TRBJ1-2, is SAVISQKPSRDICQRGTSLTIQCQVDSQVTMMFWYRQQPGQSLTLIATANQGSEATYESGFVIDKFPISRPNLTFSTLTVSNMSPEDSSIYLCSVNNRGTHGYTFGSGTRLTVV.

The CDR3 here is CAEGQREGSWNNEQFF. CDR3 coding DNA: TGTGCCGAGGGACAGCGGGAGGGGTCGTGGAACAATGAGCAGTTCTTC. The V gene is TRBV2, the J gene TRBJ2-1, with 10 bases lining up with TRBD2. V lost 11 bases and J lost 5; bases outside the gene matches: 15. The CDR3 consists of 16 residues. Germline lookup yields CDR1 SNHLY and CDR2 FYNNEI.

The rearrangement links TRBV2 to TRBJ1-1, with D hard to call. Germline-derived CDR1 and CDR2 are SNHLY and FYNNEI. CDR3 length: 12 amino acids. Trimming pared 3 bases from V and 5 bases from J, leaving 7 bases between. CDR3 sequence reads: CASSDSITEAFF. The CDR3 DNA follows: TGTGCCAGCAGTGATTCTATTACTGAAGCTTTCTTT.

This clone was seen a single time. The rearrangement links TRBV5-6 to TRBJ2-2; tentatively, D is TRBD1 (6 bases). Germline assignment: CDR1 SGHDT and CDR2 YYEEEE. V shed 3 bases and J shed 1 base, with 13 bases lying between them. The length of the CDR3 is 16 residues. Here the CDR3 DNA reads TGTGCCAGCAGCTGGGCCTTGACAGGGAACACCGGGGAGCTGTTTTTT. This sequence encodes CASSWALTGNTGELFF.

CDR3 protein: CASSLANSPLHF. CDR3 bases: TGTGCCAGCAGCTTAGCCAATTCACCCCTCCACTTT. This chain uses TRBV7-9 with TRBJ1-6, with D unclear. The V end was cut by 0 bases, the J end by 7 bases, with 1 base between. This CDR3 spans 12 amino acids. In germline, CDR1 is SEHNR, CDR2 FQNEAQ (reference sequence).

Here the CDR3 DNA reads TGTGCCAGCAGCTCGGACAAGAAAGAGACCCAGTACTTC. As protein: CASSSDKKETQYF. V is TRBV5-5 and J is TRBJ2-5, with a possible D match to TRBD1 (5 bases). V shed 3 bases and J shed 3 bases, with 9 bases lying between them. CDR1 and CDR2 (germline): SGHKS, YYEKEE (reference sequence). This CDR3 has 13 residues. The whole variable domain, filled in from reference TRBV5-5 and TRBJ2-5, reads DAGVTQSPTHLIKTRGQQVTLRCSPISGHKSVSWYQQVLGQGPQFIFQYYEKEERGRGNFPDRFSARQFPNYSSELNVNALLLGDSALYLCASSSDKKETQYFGPGTRLLVL.

This rearrangement joins TRBV6-6 to TRBJ1-3; tentative D call: TRBD1 (5 bases). The germline V and J ends were trimmed by 5 bases and 0 bases, with 29 bases remaining between them. Germline V gene data show CDR1 as MNHNY and CDR2 as SVGAGI (reference sequence). The CDR3 runs 21 residues. This chain's CDR3 is CASSRQFSLGKPSSSGNTIYF. CDR3 coding DNA: TGTGCCAGCAGTCGACAGTTTTCGTTGGGAAAACCTTCTAGCTCTGGAAACACCATATATTTT.

J is TRBJ2-7 and V is TRBV29-1; the D gene is possibly TRBD2 (6 bases). V lost 6 bases to trimming and J lost 3 bases, with 18 bases between them. This CDR3 region has 14 residues. Germline-derived CDR1 and CDR2 are SQVTM and ANQGSEA. The CDR3 DNA reads as TGCAGCGTATCCACCTCGGGGGATGACTACGAGCAGTACTTC. It codes for CSVSTSGDDYEQYF.

The chain has TRBV7-9 and TRBJ1-6; D is perhaps TRBD1 (5 bases). Between the trimmed V and J ends, which lost 5 bases and 10 bases, there was a span of 9 bases. The CDR3 is made up of 12 amino acids. Germline loops: CDR1 SEHNR, CDR2 FQNEAQ (reference sequence). The CDR3 spells CASSPDSSPLHF. Written as DNA, the CDR3 is TGTGCCAGCAGCCCCGACAGCTCACCCCTCCACTTT.

The chain couples TRBV14 to TRBJ1-2, with D possibly TRBD1 on 5 matching bases. The CDR3 is made up of 13 amino acids. The germline V gene has CDR1 SGHDN and CDR2 FVKESK. Trimming removed 7 bases from V and 7 bases from J, with 16 bases in between. CDR3 DNA: TGTGCCAGCACCCCAAGGAGGGGAGGTGGCTACACCTTC. Amino acid sequence: CASTPRRGGGYTF.

V gene TRBV7-9 combines with J gene TRBJ1-1, with 7 bases identical to TRBD1. J lost 0 bases, V lost 5 bases, and 6 bases had no gene match. The CDR3 is 15 residues long. CDR1 is SEHNR and CDR2 is FQNEAQ in the germline V gene (reference sequence). The CDR3 coding sequence is TGTGCCAGCAGCCCTTCAGGGGGAATGAACACTGAAGCTTTCTTT. Translating it yields CASSPSGGMNTEAFF. Using reference TRBV7-9 and TRBJ1-1 for the parts outside the CDR3, the full variable domain is DTGVSQNPRHKITKRGQNVTFRCDPISEHNRLYWYRQTLGQGPEFLTYFQNEAQLEKSRLLSDRFSAERPKGSFSTLEIQRTEQGDSAMYLCASSPSGGMNTEAFFGQGTRLTVV.

CDR3 loop: CASSPGGSRRYEQYF. CDR3 sequence (DNA): TGTGCCAGCAGTCCAGGTGGGTCAAGGCGCTACGAGCAGTACTTC. V gene TRBV27 combines with J gene TRBJ2-7; D unresolved. CDR3 length equals 15 residues. Germline CDR1 MNHEY, CDR2 SMNVEV (reference sequence). V was trimmed by 5 bases and J by 3 bases, leaving 17 bases between them.